The 14 T cell receptor beta chains below were found in one sample sequenced in a study of T cell responses to AZD1222 COVID-19 vaccine. Sequenced by immunoSEQ multiplex PCR; TCRdb stores in-frame clones only, minus some. The data show about 68,000 clones, around nine tenths seen once. The sequencing here drew on peripheral blood, taken on day 0 of AZD1222 vaccination. The receptors were gathered from an adult in good health.

This chain joins TRBV5-5 and TRBJ2-5, with 7 bases that match TRBD2. The length of the CDR3 is 15 residues. V gave up 4 bases and J gave up 2 bases; unmatched junction bases: 8. The germline V gene has CDR1 SGHKS and CDR2 YYEKEE (reference sequence). As DNA, the CDR3 is TGTGCCAGCAGCCCGCCCCCAGCGGGGCAAGAGACCCAGTACTTC. Translated, it gives CASSPPPAGQETQYF.

J is TRBJ2-1 and V is TRBV29-1; maybe TRBD2 (6 bases). The CDR3 has 15 amino acids. Germline CDR1 and CDR2: SQVTM and ANQGSEA. Trimming shortened V by 3 bases and J by 3 bases, and 15 bases separated the two germline ends. CDR3 DNA: TGCAGCGTTGAGGTCTGGGGAGGTAGCTACAATGAGCAGTTCTTC. This gives the protein CSVEVWGGSYNEQFF.

The gene calls are TRBV6-5 and TRBJ1-2; no reliable D call. Trimming left V 6 bases short and J 3 bases short, with 11 bases between. Germline assignment: CDR1 MNHEY and CDR2 SVGAGI. The length of the CDR3 is 13 residues. Here the CDR3 DNA reads TGTGCCAGCAGGCCCTCAATAGACTATGGCTACACCTTC. Translating gives CASRPSIDYGYTF.

This chain connects TRBV11-2 to TRBJ2-1, with TRBD1 matching over 7 bases. Germline V gene data show CDR1 as SGHAT and CDR2 as FQNNGV. This CDR3 region has 15 residues. The ends lost 2 bases at V and 8 bases at J; junction bases unmatched: 9. The chain's CDR3 is CASSLPSTGIHEQFF. The CDR3 nucleotides are TGTGCCAGCAGCTTACCGTCGACAGGGATCCATGAGCAGTTCTTC.

The V call is TRBV19, the J call TRBJ2-2; D is possibly TRBD1 or TRBD2 (7 bases each). Trimming left V 1 base short and J 5 bases short, with 14 bases between. The CDR3 spans 16 residues. CDR1 LNHDA and CDR2 SQIVND come from the germline V gene (reference sequence). CDR3 nucleotide sequence: TGTGCCAGTAGTATAGGTTGGCAGGGGGGGACCGGGGAGCTGTTTTTT. Translation gives CASSIGWQGGTGELFF.

The genes are TRBV30 and TRBJ2-7, with D possibly TRBD1 on 5 matching bases. V shed 3 bases and J shed 0 bases, with 18 bases lying between them. Germline loops: CDR1 GTSNPN, CDR2 SVGIG (reference sequence). The CDR3 loop spans 16 amino acids. The CDR3 coding sequence is TGTGCCTGGAGCCACCCGGGCAGGGCCTACTCCTACGAGCAGTACTTC. Protein: CAWSHPGRAYSYEQYF.

The genes are TRBV19 and TRBJ1-4; 12 positions agree with TRBD1. V shed 4 bases and J 2 bases; nucleotides not matched to a gene: 5. The CDR3 consists of 17 residues. Germline values: CDR1 LNHDA, CDR2 SQIVND (reference sequence). The CDR3 coding sequence is TGTGCCAGTAGTACCCGGGACAGGGGGCACACTAATGAAAAACTGTTTTTT. Protein product: CASSTRDRGHTNEKLFF.

The chain joins TRBV15 to TRBJ1-5, with unresolved D. The germline CDR1 and CDR2 sequences are LNHNV and YYDKDF (reference sequence). V lost 4 bases and J lost 4, with 11 bases in between. This CDR3 contains 14 residues. The CDR3 DNA reads as TGTGCCACCAGCATTGCGACGGCTAATCAGCCCCAGCATTTT. Its protein product is CATSIATANQPQHF.

The chain recombines TRBV11-2 with TRBJ1-3; TRBD1 is a possible D gene (5 bases). CDR1 is SGHAT, CDR2 FQNNGV, per germline. This CDR3 is built from 12 residues. CDR3 nucleotides: TGTGCTGTGGGCAGGGTTGGAAACACCATATATTTT. Protein: CAVGRVGNTIYF. The whole variable domain, remainder taken from reference TRBV11-2 and TRBJ1-3, is EAGVAQSPRYKIIEKRQSVAFWCNPISGHATLYWYQQILGQGPKLLIQFQNNGVVDDSQLPKDRFSAERLKGVDSTLKIQPAKLEDSAVYLCAVGRVGNTIYFGEGSWLTVV.

The chain is built from TRBV15 and TRBJ2-1; tentative D call: TRBD1 (6 bases). The CDR3 has 17 amino acids. Germline V lookup: CDR1 LNHNV, CDR2 YYDKDF (reference sequence). The V gene lost 0 bases and the J gene lost 6 bases, with 18 bases spanning the gap. Here the CDR3 reads CATSRDVQGGNGNEQFF. The DNA for the CDR3 is TGTGCCACCAGCAGAGACGTACAGGGTGGGAACGGCAATGAGCAGTTCTTC.

V is TRBV7-3 and J is TRBJ2-3, with D maybe TRBD1 (6 bases). This CDR3 comprises 15 residues. V lost 4 bases to trimming and J lost 3 bases, with 14 bases between them. Germline V CDR1 and CDR2: SGHTA, FQGTGA. CDR3 DNA: TGTGCCAGCAGCTCCGCAGGGGCGAAGACAGATACGCAGTATTTT. It yields the protein CASSSAGAKTDTQYF.

The chain is built from TRBV29-1 and TRBJ2-1; D may be TRBD1 (6 bases). Trimming shortened V by 4 bases and J by 4 bases, and 17 bases separated the two germline ends. Germline loops: CDR1 SQVTM, CDR2 ANQGSEA. The CDR3 loop spans 15 amino acids. The CDR3 loop reads CSVGGLERKYNEQFF. DNA for the CDR3: TGCAGCGTTGGGGGGCTCGAGCGGAAATACAATGAGCAGTTCTTC.

The rearrangement uses TRBV28 and TRBJ1-5; 11 nucleotides match TRBD1. Trimming at V came to 7 bases and at J to 6 bases, leaving 8 bases not matched to a gene. CDR1 MDHEN and CDR2 SYDVKM come from the germline V gene. This CDR3 contains 15 residues. The CDR3 here is CASTDRGHSSQPQHF. The CDR3 coding sequence is TGTGCCAGCACGGACAGGGGGCACAGTAGTCAGCCCCAGCATTTT.

The chain joins TRBV6-2 or TRBV6-3 to TRBJ1-1; 8 bases agree with TRBD1. CDR3 length equals 13 residues. CDR1 MNHEY and CDR2 SVGEGT come from the germline V gene. J was trimmed by 8 bases and V by 5 bases; bases with no gene match: 7. CDR3 DNA sequence: TGTGCCAGCAGTACAGGACAGGGAACAGAAGCTTTCTTT. Translation: CASSTGQGTEAFF.